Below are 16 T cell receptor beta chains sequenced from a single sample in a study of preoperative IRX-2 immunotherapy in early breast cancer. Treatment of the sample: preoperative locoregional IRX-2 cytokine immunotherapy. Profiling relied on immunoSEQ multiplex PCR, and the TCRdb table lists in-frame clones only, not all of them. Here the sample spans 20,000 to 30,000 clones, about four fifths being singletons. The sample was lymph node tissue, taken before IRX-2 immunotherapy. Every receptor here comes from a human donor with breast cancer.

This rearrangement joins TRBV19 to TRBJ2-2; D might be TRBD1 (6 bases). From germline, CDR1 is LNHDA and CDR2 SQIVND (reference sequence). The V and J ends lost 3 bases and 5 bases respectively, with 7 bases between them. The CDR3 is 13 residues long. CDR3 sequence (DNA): TGTGCCAGTAGTATCCAGGGGACCGGGGAGCTGTTTTTT. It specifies CASSIQGTGELFF.

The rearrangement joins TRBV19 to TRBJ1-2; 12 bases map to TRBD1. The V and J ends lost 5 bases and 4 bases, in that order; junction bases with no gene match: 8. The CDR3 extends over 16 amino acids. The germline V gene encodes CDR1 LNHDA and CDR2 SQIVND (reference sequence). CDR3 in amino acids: CASSFSGTGGGYGYTF. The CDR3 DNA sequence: TGTGCCAGTAGTTTTTCCGGGACAGGGGGCGGCTATGGCTACACCTTC.

This chain's CDR3 is CASSQGSGAGSRLETQYF. The DNA of the CDR3 is TGTGCCAGCAGCCAAGGGTCGGGAGCGGGGAGCCGGTTAGAGACCCAGTACTTC. The V and J genes are TRBV7-1 and TRBJ2-5; 7 nucleotides match TRBD2. TRBV7-1 is given ORF status, its function remaining uncertain. The CDR3 spans 18 residues. V dropped 5 bases and J dropped 4; count of bases not matched to a gene: 19.

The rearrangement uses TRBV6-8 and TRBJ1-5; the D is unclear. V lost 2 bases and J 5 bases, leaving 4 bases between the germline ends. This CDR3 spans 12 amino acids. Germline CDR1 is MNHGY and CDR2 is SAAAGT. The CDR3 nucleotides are TGTGCCAGCAGTTACGGGGATCAGCCCCAGCATTTT. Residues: CASSYGDQPQHF.

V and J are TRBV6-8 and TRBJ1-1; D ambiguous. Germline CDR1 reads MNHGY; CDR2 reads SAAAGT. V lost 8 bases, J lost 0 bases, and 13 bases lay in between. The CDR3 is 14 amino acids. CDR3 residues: CASAKSVLNTEAFF. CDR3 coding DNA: TGTGCCAGCGCAAAGTCGGTGCTGAACACTGAAGCTTTCTTT.

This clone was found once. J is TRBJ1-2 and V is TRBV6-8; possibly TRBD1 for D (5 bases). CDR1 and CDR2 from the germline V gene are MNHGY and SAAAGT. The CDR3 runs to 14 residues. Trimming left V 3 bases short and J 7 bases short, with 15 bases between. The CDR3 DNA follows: TGTGCCAGCAGTTATGTAGGGGCGCTGAGTGGCTACACCTTC. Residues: CASSYVGALSGYTF.

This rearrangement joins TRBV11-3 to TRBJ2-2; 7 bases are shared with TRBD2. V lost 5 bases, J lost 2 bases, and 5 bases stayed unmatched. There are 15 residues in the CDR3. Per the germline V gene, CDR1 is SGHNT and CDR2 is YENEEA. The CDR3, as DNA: TGTGCCAGCAGCCCGGGACTACAAAACACCGGGGAGCTGTTTTTT. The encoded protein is CASSPGLQNTGELFF.

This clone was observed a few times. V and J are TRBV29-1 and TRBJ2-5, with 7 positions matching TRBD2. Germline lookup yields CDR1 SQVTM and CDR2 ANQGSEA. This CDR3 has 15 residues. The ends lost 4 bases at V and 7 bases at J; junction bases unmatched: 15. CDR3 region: CSVVLTGGSGATQYF. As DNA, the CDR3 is TGCAGCGTTGTACTCACAGGAGGGAGCGGGGCGACCCAGTACTTC.

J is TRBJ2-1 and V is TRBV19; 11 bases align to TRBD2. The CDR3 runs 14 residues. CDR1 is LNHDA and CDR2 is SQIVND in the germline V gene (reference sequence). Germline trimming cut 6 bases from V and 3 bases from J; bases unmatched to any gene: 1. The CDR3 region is CASRLAGVYNEQFF. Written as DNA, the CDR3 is TGTGCCAGTAGACTAGCGGGGGTCTACAATGAGCAGTTCTTC.

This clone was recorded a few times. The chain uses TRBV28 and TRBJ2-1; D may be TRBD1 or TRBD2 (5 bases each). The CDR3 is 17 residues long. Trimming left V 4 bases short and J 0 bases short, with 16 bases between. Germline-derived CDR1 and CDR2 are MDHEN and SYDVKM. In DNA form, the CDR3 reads TGTGCCAGCAGTTCCCTCCAGGGCCGGGGCTCCTACAATGAGCAGTTCTTC. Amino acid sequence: CASSSLQGRGSYNEQFF.

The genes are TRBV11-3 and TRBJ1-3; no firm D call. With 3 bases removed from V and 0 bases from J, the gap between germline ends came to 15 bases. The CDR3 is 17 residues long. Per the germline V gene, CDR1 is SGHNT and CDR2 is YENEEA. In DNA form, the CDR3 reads TGTGCCAGCAGCTTGGCCCCCGGCAGACTCTCTGGAAACACCATATATTTT. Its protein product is CASSLAPGRLSGNTIYF.

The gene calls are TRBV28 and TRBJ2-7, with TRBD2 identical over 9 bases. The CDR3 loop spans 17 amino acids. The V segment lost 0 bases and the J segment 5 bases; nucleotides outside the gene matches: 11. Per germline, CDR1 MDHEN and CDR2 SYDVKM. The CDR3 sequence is CASSLWGGGADPNEQYF. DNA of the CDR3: TGTGCCAGCAGTTTATGGGGCGGGGGGGCCGATCCCAACGAGCAGTACTTC.

CDR3 bases: TGCGCCAGCAGCTTTGTAGGGGGCTACAATGAAAAACTGTTTTTT. This sequence encodes CASSFVGGYNEKLFF. This chain links TRBV5-1 with TRBJ1-4; 7 bases agree with TRBD1. This CDR3 has 15 residues. V gave up 2 bases and J gave up 5 bases; unmatched junction bases: 6. The germline V gene encodes CDR1 SGHRS and CDR2 YFSETQ.

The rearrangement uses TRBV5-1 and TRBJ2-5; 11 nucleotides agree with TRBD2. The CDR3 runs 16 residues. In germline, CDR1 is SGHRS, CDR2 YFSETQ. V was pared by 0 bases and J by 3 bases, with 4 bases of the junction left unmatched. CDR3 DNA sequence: TGCGCCAGCAGCTTGGGGACTAGCGGGTTAAAAGAGACCCAGTACTTC. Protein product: CASSLGTSGLKETQYF.

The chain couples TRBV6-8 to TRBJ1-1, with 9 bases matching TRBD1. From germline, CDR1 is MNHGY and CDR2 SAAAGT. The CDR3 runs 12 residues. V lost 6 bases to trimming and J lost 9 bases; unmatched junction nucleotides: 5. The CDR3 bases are TGTGCCAGCAGCCTCGGGACAGGGCAAGCTTTCTTT. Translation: CASSLGTGQAFF.

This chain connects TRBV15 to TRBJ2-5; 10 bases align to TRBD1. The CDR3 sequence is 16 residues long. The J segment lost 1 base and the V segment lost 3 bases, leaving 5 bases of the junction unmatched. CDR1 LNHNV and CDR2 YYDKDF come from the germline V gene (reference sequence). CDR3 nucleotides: TGTGCCACCAGCAGGACCGGGACAGGGGTCCAAGAGACCCAGTACTTC. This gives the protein CATSRTGTGVQETQYF.